The rows below give T cell receptor beta chains drawn from one sample of a study of blood T cell repertoires in COVID-19. Here immunoSEQ multiplex PCR was the method, and the copy in TCRdb shows in-frame clones only, minus some. The sample carries about 240,000 clones, roughly 85% recorded once. The sequenced sample was peripheral blood. These receptors all stem from a man aged 50-59 years with COVID-19, enrolled during active disease. CDR3s leave out the opening cysteine and the closing phenylalanine or tryptophan. A D gene is named only where the DNA matches it firmly. Clone size is not always given. Where it is, it says once, few, many or a class for expanded clones.

d_call	clone_size	v_call	j_call	cdr3_aa
-	-	TRBV9	TRBJ2-3	ASSVLTSTDTQY
TRBD2	-	TRBV19	TRBJ2-3	ASRRTSGTDTQY
-	-	TRBV7-9	TRBJ1-1	ASSREGRGTEAF
-	-	TRBV11-2	TRBJ2-5	ASSLSRAKETQY
-	-	TRBV24-1	TRBJ2-1	ATSDPRTGNSYNEQF
TRBD1	-	TRBV14	TRBJ2-2	ASSRELGQEPSRLF
-	-	TRBV5-1	TRBJ1-1	ASSQRDFRGPDEAF
-	-	TRBV12-5	TRBJ1-1	ASMGGRMNTEAF
TRBD2	once	TRBV2	TRBJ2-5	ASSEVLRGGGLETQY
-	once	TRBV11-2	TRBJ1-4	ASSYTQGSNEKLF
-	-	TRBV24-1	TRBJ1-4	ATSDKGALREKLF
-	-	TRBV4-1	TRBJ1-5	ASSQDQGGQPQH
-	once	TRBV7-2	TRBJ1-2	ASSVPGNYGYT
-	few	TRBV7-9	TRBJ1-4	ASSLSQSATNEKLF
TRBD2	-	TRBV9	TRBJ2-1	ASSHSGGAYNEQF
-	once	TRBV11-2	TRBJ2-7	ASSLMPGSYEQY
TRBD1	few	TRBV5-1	TRBJ2-2	ASSLHRQGSAWELF
-	-	TRBV18	TRBJ2-7	ASSPTPPGYEQY
-	few	TRBV27	TRBJ1-1	ASSLSPPRGLPEAF
-	-	TRBV3-1/TRBV3-2	TRBJ1-1	ASSQTLNTEAF
-	few	TRBV7-9	TRBJ1-1	ASSLGQGMNTEAF
TRBD1	-	TRBV18	TRBJ2-7	ASSNRGSYEQY
TRBD1	once	TRBV5-1	TRBJ1-4	ASSVGQGREKLF
-	-	TRBV11-2	TRBJ2-7	ASSLAQQGGYEQY
-	-	TRBV5-1	TRBJ2-2	ASSLRTSDTGELF
TRBD1	-	TRBV19	TRBJ1-1	ASSMAGQGGYPEAF
TRBD1	-	TRBV9	TRBJ2-7	ASSETGTGVYEQY
TRBD1	-	TRBV5-1	TRBJ2-3	ASRLVDRGLGTDTQY
-	-	TRBV14	TRBJ1-1	ASSFQGRNTEAF
TRBD1	-	TRBV6-4	TRBJ1-1	ASRGQGDTEAF
-	-	TRBV30	TRBJ2-6	AWSVRGGGVFGANVLT
-	-	TRBV4-3	TRBJ1-6	ASSQDRQVQSPLH
TRBD2	-	TRBV18	TRBJ2-3	ASSHPGTSGGTDTQY
-	-	TRBV11-1	TRBJ1-1	ASSLEELSVAF
-	few	TRBV30	TRBJ2-7	AWSVGEVQY